These T cell receptor beta chains were read from a single sample in a study of immune evolution from preneoplasia to lung adenocarcinoma. TCRdb keeps only in-frame clones here, not all; method: immunoSEQ multiplex PCR. The sample gives 13,000 or so clones, around 85% of which show up once; around 3.8% is in the top ten. Sequencing was carried out using FFPE tissue from an adenomatous hyperplasia lung lesion. The receptors here all came from a person aged 50-75 years with lung adenocarcinoma. CDR3s leave out the opening cysteine and the closing phenylalanine or tryptophan.

j_gene: TRBJ2-3; v_gene: TRBV27; CDR3aa: ASSPWGGASTDTQY
j_gene: TRBJ2-2; v_gene: TRBV18; CDR3aa: ASSPTTLAGALSGELF
j_gene: TRBJ2-5; v_gene: TRBV25-1; CDR3aa: ASRNKGLAQETQY
j_gene: TRBJ1-1; v_gene: TRBV18; CDR3aa: ASSQDRETEAF
j_gene: TRBJ1-1; v_gene: TRBV25-1; CDR3aa: ASALQGRNTEAF
j_gene: TRBJ2-2; v_gene: TRBV9; CDR3aa: ASSLGTVNTGELF
j_gene: TRBJ1-1; v_gene: TRBV23-1; CDR3aa: ASVETGGYHTEAF
j_gene: TRBJ1-1; v_gene: TRBV7-8; CDR3aa: ASSPSGARAEAF
j_gene: TRBJ2-6; v_gene: TRBV5-1; CDR3aa: ASSFSTGANVLT
j_gene: TRBJ2-5; v_gene: TRBV9; CDR3aa: ASSVGGSSGRVEVFRETQY
j_gene: TRBJ1-2; v_gene: TRBV6-1; CDR3aa: ASSGFEGYGYT
j_gene: TRBJ1-1; v_gene: TRBV30; CDR3aa: AWSVFPQMGTEAF
j_gene: TRBJ2-6; v_gene: TRBV7-6; CDR3aa: ASSSSDSGANVLT
j_gene: TRBJ1-5; v_gene: TRBV7-8; CDR3aa: ASSSLTGRNQPQH
j_gene: TRBJ2-4; v_gene: TRBV5-1; CDR3aa: ASSRMTGPGKNIQY
j_gene: TRBJ2-1; v_gene: TRBV6-5; CDR3aa: ASKGEWGYNEQF
j_gene: TRBJ1-5; v_gene: TRBV4-1; CDR3aa: ASSHPYPRGNQPQH
j_gene: TRBJ1-2; v_gene: TRBV4-1; CDR3aa: ASSQDRGVGYGYT
j_gene: TRBJ2-1; v_gene: TRBV19; CDR3aa: ASSTGTSGPSYNEQF
j_gene: TRBJ2-7; v_gene: TRBV28; CDR3aa: ASSYVSGGGLTYEQY
j_gene: TRBJ2-2; v_gene: TRBV6-5; CDR3aa: ASSYGARGTGELF
j_gene: TRBJ1-1; v_gene: TRBV21-1; CDR3aa: ASSKAGTPLGNTEAF
j_gene: TRBJ2-1; v_gene: TRBV7-9; CDR3aa: ASSFLQSYNEQF
j_gene: TRBJ1-4; v_gene: TRBV6-1; CDR3aa: ASTSDRLNEKLF
j_gene: TRBJ2-2; v_gene: TRBV9; CDR3aa: ASSVVAGTTGELF
j_gene: TRBJ2-1; v_gene: TRBV6-4; CDR3aa: ASPGRRYNEQF
j_gene: TRBJ2-3; v_gene: TRBV5-6; CDR3aa: ASSLEPSGRGTQY
j_gene: TRBJ1-2; v_gene: TRBV5-4; CDR3aa: ASSLVQTNYGYT
j_gene: TRBJ2-2; v_gene: TRBV11-2; CDR3aa: ASSLEGLPTGELF
j_gene: TRBJ1-1; v_gene: TRBV30; CDR3aa: AWRSGMNTEAF
j_gene: TRBJ2-7; v_gene: TRBV7-6; CDR3aa: ANSLAIGSTIEQY
j_gene: TRBJ2-7; v_gene: TRBV14; CDR3aa: ASSPFPGLAGGPSSYEQY
j_gene: TRBJ1-4; v_gene: TRBV2; CDR3aa: ASSPTGNNEKLF
j_gene: TRBJ2-7; v_gene: TRBV11-2; CDR3aa: ASTTTGAYEQY
j_gene: TRBJ1-2; v_gene: TRBV5-1; CDR3aa: ASSLGQGALRYGYT